This T cell receptor (beta chain) is from a study of vaccination and CD4 T cells after COVID-19. In the study overall: Each convalescent patient was PCR positive for SARS-CoV-2 on nasal swab; nine cases were mild and one severe. Cells received overlapping spike peptides from SARS-CoV-2, HCoV-NL63, HCoV-OC43 and HCoV-229E as stimulation. Post-diagnosis, post-COVID samples were collected after a median approximately 100 days, ranging 35 to 161.

The study sequenced cultured CD4+ T cell DNA using the Oncomine TCR Beta short-read assay. TCRdb called the PCR reads again in MiXCR, with one record for every CDR3 protein. The sample consists of around 23,000 distinct CDR3 sequences, around 46% of them appearing once. Time point noted: late sampling 161 to 241 days after vaccination in three convalescent patients. The sample's treatment: roughly 10-day PBMC culture with coronavirus spike peptide pools or control peptides (ViraFEST assay). With peptide pools, ViraFEST first expanded antigen-specific T cells and afterwards sequenced their TCRs. Remarks on this clonotype: Its matching antigen is unknown.

The CDR3 consists of 17 residues. Per the germline V gene, CDR1 is DFQATT and CDR2 is SNEGSKA (reference sequence). V dropped 4 bases and J dropped 11; count of bases not matched to a gene: 20. This specimen consisted of CD4+ T cells from blood, cultured in vitro, obtained about 7 months after SARS-CoV-2 vaccination. This TCR was sampled from a human donor who had recovered from COVID-19. The gene calls are TRBV20-1 and TRBJ2-1; TRBD2 agrees at 10 bases. As DNA, the CDR3 is TGCAGTGCTACCCCTGCCTTAGCGGGAGGCGGGTGGGGTCAGCAGTTCTTC. It is translated as CSATPALAGGGWGQQFF.